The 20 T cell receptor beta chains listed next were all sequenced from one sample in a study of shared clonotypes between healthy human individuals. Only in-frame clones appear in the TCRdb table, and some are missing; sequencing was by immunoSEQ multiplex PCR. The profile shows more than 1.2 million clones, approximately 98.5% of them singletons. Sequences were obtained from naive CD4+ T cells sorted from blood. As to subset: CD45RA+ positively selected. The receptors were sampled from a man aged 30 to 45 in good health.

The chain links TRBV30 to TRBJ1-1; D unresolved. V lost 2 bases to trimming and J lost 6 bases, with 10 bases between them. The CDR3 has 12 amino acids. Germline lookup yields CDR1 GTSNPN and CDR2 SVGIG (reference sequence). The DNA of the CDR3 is TGTGCCTGGAGTTCGGGGATCGCTGAAGCTTTCTTT. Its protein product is CAWSSGIAEAFF.

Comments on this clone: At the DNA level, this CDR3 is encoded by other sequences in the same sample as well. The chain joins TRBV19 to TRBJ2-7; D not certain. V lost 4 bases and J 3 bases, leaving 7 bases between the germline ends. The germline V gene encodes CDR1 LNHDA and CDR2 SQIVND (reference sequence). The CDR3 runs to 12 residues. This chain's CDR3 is CASSTDGYEQYF. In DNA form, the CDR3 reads TGTGCCAGTAGTACCGACGGCTACGAGCAGTACTTC.

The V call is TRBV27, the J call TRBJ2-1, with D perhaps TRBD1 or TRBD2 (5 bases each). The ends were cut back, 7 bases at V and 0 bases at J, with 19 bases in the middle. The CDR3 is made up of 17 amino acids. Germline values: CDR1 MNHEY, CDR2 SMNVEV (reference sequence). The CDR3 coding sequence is TGTGCCAGCATTGGGGGATGGATGGGTCCCTCCTACAATGAGCAGTTCTTC. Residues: CASIGGWMGPSYNEQFF.

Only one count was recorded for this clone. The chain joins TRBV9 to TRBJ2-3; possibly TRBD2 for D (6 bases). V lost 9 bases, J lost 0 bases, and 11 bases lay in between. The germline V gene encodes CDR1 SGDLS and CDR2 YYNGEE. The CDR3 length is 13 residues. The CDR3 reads CATSGTSTDTQYF. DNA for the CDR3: TGTGCCACGTCCGGGACTAGCACAGATACGCAGTATTTT.

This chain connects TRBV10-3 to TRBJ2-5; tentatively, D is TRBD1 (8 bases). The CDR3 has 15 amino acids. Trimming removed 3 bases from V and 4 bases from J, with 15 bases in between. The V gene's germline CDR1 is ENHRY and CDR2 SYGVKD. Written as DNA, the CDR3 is TGTGCCATCAGTGACTCCACAGGGGGGGGAGAGACCCAGTACTTC. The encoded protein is CAISDSTGGGETQYF.

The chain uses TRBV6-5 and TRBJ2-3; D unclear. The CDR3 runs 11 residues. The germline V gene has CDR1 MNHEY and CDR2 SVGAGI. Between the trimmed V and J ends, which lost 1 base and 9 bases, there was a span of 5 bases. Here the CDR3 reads CASSYFGTQYF. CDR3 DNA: TGTGCCAGCAGTTACTTCGGAACGCAGTATTTT.

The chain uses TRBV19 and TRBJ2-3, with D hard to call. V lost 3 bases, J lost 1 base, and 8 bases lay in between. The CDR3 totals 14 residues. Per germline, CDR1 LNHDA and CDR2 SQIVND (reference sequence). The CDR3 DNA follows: TGTGCCAGTAGTATTTCGTGGGGCACAGATACGCAGTATTTT. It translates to CASSISWGTDTQYF.

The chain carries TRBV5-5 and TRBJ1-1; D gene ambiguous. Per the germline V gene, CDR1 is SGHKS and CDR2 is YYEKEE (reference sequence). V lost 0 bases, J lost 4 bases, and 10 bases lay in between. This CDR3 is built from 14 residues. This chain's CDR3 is CASSLAGISTEAFF. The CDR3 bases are TGTGCCAGCAGCTTGGCGGGGATAAGCACTGAAGCTTTCTTT.

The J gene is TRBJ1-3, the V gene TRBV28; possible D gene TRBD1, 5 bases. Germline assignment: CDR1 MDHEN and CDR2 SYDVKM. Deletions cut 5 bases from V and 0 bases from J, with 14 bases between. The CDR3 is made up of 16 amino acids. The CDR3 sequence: CASSGEGRISGNTIYF. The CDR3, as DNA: TGTGCCAGCAGTGGGGAGGGACGGATCTCTGGAAACACCATATATTTT. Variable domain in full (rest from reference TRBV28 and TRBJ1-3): DVKVTQSSRYLVKRTGEKVFLECVQDMDHENMFWYRQDPGLGLRLIYFSYDVKMKEKGDIPEGYSVSREKKERFSLILESASTNQTSMYLCASSGEGRISGNTIYFGEGSWLTVV.

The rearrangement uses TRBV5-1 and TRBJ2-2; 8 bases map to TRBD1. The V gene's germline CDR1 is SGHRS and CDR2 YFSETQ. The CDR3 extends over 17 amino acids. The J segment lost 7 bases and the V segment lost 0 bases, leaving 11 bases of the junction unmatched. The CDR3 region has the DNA TGCGCCAGCAGCTTGGCCGGCGGGACAGGACTGAGCGGGGAGCTGTTTTTT. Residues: CASSLAGGTGLSGELFF.

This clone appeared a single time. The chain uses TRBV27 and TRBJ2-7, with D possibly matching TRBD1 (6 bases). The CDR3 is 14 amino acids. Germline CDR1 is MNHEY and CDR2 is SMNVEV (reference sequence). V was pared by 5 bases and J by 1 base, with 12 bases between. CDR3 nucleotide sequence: TGTGCCAGCAGTGACTGGGACACGTCCTACGAGCAGTACTTC. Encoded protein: CASSDWDTSYEQYF.

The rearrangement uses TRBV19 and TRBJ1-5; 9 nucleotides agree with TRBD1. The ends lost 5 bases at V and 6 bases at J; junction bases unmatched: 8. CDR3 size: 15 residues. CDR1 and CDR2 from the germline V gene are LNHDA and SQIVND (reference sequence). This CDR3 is CASSPGQGLRQPQHF. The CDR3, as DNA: TGTGCCAGTAGTCCGGGACAGGGTCTTCGTCAGCCCCAGCATTTT.

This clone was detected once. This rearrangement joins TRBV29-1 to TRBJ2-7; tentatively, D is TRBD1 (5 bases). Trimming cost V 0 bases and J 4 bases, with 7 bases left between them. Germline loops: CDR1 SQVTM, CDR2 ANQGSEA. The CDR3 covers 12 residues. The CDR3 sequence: CSVEEGRYEQYF. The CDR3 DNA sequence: TGCAGCGTTGAAGAGGGGCGGTACGAGCAGTACTTC.

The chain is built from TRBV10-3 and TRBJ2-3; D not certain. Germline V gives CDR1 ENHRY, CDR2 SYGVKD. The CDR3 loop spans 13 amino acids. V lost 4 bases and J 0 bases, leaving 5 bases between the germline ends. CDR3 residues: CAISASSTDTQYF. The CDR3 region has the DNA TGTGCCATCAGTGCATCTAGCACAGATACGCAGTATTTT.

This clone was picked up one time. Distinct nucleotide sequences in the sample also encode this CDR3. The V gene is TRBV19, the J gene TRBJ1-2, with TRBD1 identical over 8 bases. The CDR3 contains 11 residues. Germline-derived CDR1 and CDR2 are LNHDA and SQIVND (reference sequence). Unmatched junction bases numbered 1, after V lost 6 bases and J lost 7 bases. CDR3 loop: CASSRGLGYTF. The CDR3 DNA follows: TGTGCCAGTAGCAGGGGGCTTGGCTACACCTTC.

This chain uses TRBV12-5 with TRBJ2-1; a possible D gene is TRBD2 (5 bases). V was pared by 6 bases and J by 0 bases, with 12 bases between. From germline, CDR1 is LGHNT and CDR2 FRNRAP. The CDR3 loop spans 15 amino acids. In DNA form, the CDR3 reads TGTGCTAGTGGCATCGTTGGGAGCTCCTACAATGAGCAGTTCTTC. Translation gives CASGIVGSSYNEQFF.

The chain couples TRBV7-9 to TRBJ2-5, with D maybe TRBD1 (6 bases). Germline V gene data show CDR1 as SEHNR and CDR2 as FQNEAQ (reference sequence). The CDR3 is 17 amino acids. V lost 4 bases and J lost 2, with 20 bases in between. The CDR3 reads CASSSPWPTRGQETQYF. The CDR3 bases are TGTGCCAGCAGCTCCCCTTGGCCAACTAGGGGGCAAGAGACCCAGTACTTC.

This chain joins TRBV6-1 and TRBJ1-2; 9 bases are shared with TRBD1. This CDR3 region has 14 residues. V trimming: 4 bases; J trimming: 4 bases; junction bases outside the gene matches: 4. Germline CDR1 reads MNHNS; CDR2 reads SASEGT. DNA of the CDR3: TGTGCCAGCAGTGGCCGGGACAGGGTCTATGGCTACACCTTC. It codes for CASSGRDRVYGYTF.

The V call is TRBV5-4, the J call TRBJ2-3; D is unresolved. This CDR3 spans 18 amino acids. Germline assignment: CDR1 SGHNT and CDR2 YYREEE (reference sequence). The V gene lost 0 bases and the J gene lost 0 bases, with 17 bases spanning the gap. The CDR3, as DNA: TGTGCCAGCAGCTTGGACGTAATGGTTCTAGAGAGCACAGATACGCAGTATTTT. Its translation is CASSLDVMVLESTDTQYF.

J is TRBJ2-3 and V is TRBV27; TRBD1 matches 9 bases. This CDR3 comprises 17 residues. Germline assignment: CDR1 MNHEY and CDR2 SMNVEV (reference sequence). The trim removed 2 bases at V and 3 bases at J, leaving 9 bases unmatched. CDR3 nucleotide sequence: TGTGCCAGCAGTTTACAACCGGGACAGGGCCGAACAGATACGCAGTATTTT. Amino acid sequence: CASSLQPGQGRTDTQYF.